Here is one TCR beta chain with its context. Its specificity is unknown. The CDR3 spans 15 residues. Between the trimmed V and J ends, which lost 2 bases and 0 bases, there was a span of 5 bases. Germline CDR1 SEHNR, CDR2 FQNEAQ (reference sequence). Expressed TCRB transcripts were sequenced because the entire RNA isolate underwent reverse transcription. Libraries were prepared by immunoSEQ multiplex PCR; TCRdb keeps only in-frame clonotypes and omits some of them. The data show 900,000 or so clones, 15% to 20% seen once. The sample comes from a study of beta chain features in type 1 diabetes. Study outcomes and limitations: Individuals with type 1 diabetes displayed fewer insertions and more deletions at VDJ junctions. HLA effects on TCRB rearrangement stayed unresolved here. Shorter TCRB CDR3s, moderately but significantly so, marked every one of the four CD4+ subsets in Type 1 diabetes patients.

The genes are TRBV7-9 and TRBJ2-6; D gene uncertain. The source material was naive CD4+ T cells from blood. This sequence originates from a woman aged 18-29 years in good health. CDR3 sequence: CASSLLGSGANVLTF. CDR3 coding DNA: TGTGCCAGCAGCTTACTGGGCTCTGGGGCCAACGTCCTGACTTTC. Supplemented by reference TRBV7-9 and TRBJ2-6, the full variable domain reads DTGVSQNPRHKITKRGQNVTFRCDPISEHNRLYWYRQTLGQGPEFLTYFQNEAQLEKSRLLSDRFSAERPKGSFSTLEIQRTEQGDSAMYLCASSLLGSGANVLTFGAGSRLTVL.